This TCR beta chain was recorded in a study of blood T cell repertoires in COVID-19. Sequencing used immunoSEQ multiplex PCR; TCRdb keeps in-frame clones, though not all of them. The repertoire consists of over 20,000 clones, with roughly 91% occurring once and the leading ten covering approximately 17%. The trim removed 3 bases at V and 1 base at J, leaving 9 bases unmatched. CDR3 length: 17 residues. Germline loops: CDR1 SGHDN, CDR2 FVKESK. The source is a man in his 70s with active COVID-19. The chain joins TRBV14 to TRBJ2-7, with 10 bases lining up with TRBD2. The sequencing input was peripheral blood. CDR3 residues: CASSQLIAGGLSYEQYF. The CDR3 nucleotides read TGTGCCAGCAGCCAGTTAATAGCGGGGGGTTTGTCCTACGAGCAGTACTTC.